The clone carrying this T cell receptor beta chain was seen repeatedly, ten times or more. Its antigen is unidentified. The data are from a study of T cells after yellow fever vaccination. Study-wide results and caveats: Clones that expanded after primary vaccination mostly reappeared after the booster (less than 98% CD4, approximately 87% CD8). On re-exposure, the response was weaker but peaked faster, at day 5 versus 15.

Template-switching 5'RACE yielded the TCR cDNA; a universal primer site and UMIs were added in the process. MiXCR, run by TCRdb on the 5' RACE reads, gives a single entry per CDR3 protein. Of 250,000 or so distinct CDR3 sequences detected, more than 3.5% appear once; the ten largest clones hold under 20%. The germline V gene encodes CDR1 SGHTA and CDR2 FQGTGA. The ends were cut back, 2 bases at V and 5 bases at J, with 9 bases in the middle. The CDR3 spans 13 residues. The input for sequencing was PBMCs, taken 15 days after the yellow fever booster vaccination. The rearrangement joins TRBV7-3 to TRBJ1-2; D might be TRBD1 (5 bases). This receptor was identified in a man between 18 and 35 years old who received the YFV17D yellow fever vaccine. The CDR3 loop is CASSLEGRYGYTF. In DNA form, the CDR3 reads TGTGCCAGCAGCTTAGAGGGACGGTATGGCTACACCTTC.